Presented here are 22 T cell receptor beta chains from one specimen sequenced in a study of CD8+CD57+ T cells in acquired aplastic anemia. In patients chosen for sequencing, flow cytometry had shown CD8+CD57+ cell expansion. Researchers used genomic DNA as the template to profile TCR beta VDJ and CDR3. TCRdb called the reads again in MiXCR, with one record for every CDR3 protein. The repertoire consists of over 250,000 distinct CDR3 sequences, with 45% to 65% occurring once and the leading ten covering around 1.2%. The material sequenced was sorted CD4+, CD8+, or CD8+CD57+ T cells (not recorded which) from PBMCs. Receptors originate from a human donor with aplastic anemia.

J is TRBJ1-2 and V is TRBV7-9; D remains ambiguous. The germline gives CDR1 SEHNR, CDR2 FQNEAQ (reference sequence). Trimming stripped 5 bases from V and 4 bases from J, with 14 bases between. The CDR3 consists of 14 residues. Here the CDR3 reads CASSMVLDPYGYTF. In DNA, the CDR3 is TGTGCCAGCAGCATGGTGTTGGATCCCTATGGCTACACCTTC.

The chain combines TRBV20-1 with TRBJ2-4, with 14 bases lining up with TRBD2. The germline V gene encodes CDR1 DFQATT and CDR2 SNEGSKA (reference sequence). V lost 3 bases, J lost 6 bases, and 10 bases stayed unmatched. The CDR3 contains 17 residues. CDR3 DNA: TGCAGTGCTAGGGACCCCGGACTAGCGGGGGGTGGAAACATTCAGTACTTC. This encodes CSARDPGLAGGGNIQYF.

Note on this clonotype: This is likely a read error, given that the CDR3 carries no conserved phenylalanine or tryptophan at its end. This sequence joins TRBV18 and TRBJ1-1; D gene uncertain. The CDR3 contains 14 residues. The V gene's germline CDR1 is KGHSH and CDR2 LQKENI. V dropped 0 bases and J dropped 11 bases, with 16 bases sitting between them. CDR3 protein: CASSPPISRYEAFY. The CDR3 DNA reads as TGTGCCAGCTCACCACCAATAAGCAGGTATGAGGCTTTCTAT.

This clonotype was detected only a few times. The V and J genes are TRBV10-2 and TRBJ2-1, with D possibly matching TRBD1 (6 bases). V lost 4 bases and J 1 base, leaving 11 bases between the germline ends. This CDR3 comprises 15 residues. Germline V gives CDR1 WSHSY, CDR2 SAAADI. The CDR3 DNA follows: TGCGCCAGCAGTGTACAGGGTCTTTCCTACAATGAGCAGTTCTTC. Translation: CASSVQGLSYNEQFF.

This clonotype was counted ten times or more. The chain combines TRBV19 with TRBJ2-2; TRBD2 agrees at 7 bases. The V and J ends lost 6 bases and 1 base, in that order; junction bases with no gene match: 8. Germline loops: CDR1 LNHDA, CDR2 SQIVND (reference sequence). The CDR3 runs 16 residues. CDR3 sequence: CASRTSGGGNTGELFF. CDR3 DNA sequence: TGTGCCAGTAGGACATCGGGAGGCGGGAACACCGGGGAGCTGTTTTTT.

The rearrangement links TRBV20-1 to TRBJ2-3; 8 bases align to TRBD2. The J segment lost 3 bases and the V segment lost 7 bases, leaving 9 bases of the junction unmatched. This CDR3 is built from 14 residues. Germline V gene data show CDR1 as DFQATT and CDR2 as SNEGSKA (reference sequence). In DNA form, the CDR3 reads TGCAGTGTTGGGAGAGCGGGAGCAACAGATACGCAGTATTTT. It codes for CSVGRAGATDTQYF.

About this clonotype: The junction shows a germline mismatch at one end, possibly a read error. V usage is TRBV24-1 and J usage is TRBJ2-5; 12 positions agree with TRBD2. Germline V CDR1 and CDR2: KGHDR, SFDVKD. The CDR3 is 16 amino acids. The CDR3 loop reads CATSDWTSGAAETQYF. The CDR3 DNA reads TGTGCCACCAGTGATTGGACTAGCGGGGCCGCTGAGACCCAGTACTTT.

In this sample, this clonotype turned up a few times. The chain carries TRBV9 and TRBJ1-2, with D tentatively TRBD1 (6 bases). Per the germline V gene, CDR1 is SGDLS and CDR2 is YYNGEE. The CDR3 loop spans 12 amino acids. Deletions cut 0 bases from V and 8 bases from J, with 8 bases between. The chain's CDR3 is CASSVGGGGYTF. DNA of the CDR3: TGTGCCAGCAGCGTAGGTGGGGGCGGCTACACCTTC.

The chain combines TRBV20-1 with TRBJ1-1; 7 bases are shared with TRBD1. This CDR3 has 12 amino acids. Germline assignment: CDR1 DFQATT and CDR2 SNEGSKA (reference sequence). V was pared by 6 bases and J by 6 bases, with 7 bases of the junction left unmatched. CDR3 protein: CSARQGGAEAFF. The CDR3 DNA reads TGCAGTGCAAGACAGGGAGGTGCTGAAGCTTTCTTT.

The chain is built from TRBV9 and TRBJ2-7, with TRBD2 matching over 7 bases. In germline, CDR1 is SGDLS, CDR2 YYNGEE. The CDR3 runs to 15 residues. With V trimmed by 4 bases and J by 4 bases, 11 bases remained unmatched. CDR3 amino acids: CASSLESSGHYEQYF. CDR3 nucleotide sequence: TGTGCCAGCAGCTTAGAGTCTAGCGGACATTACGAGCAGTACTTC.

The rearrangement joins TRBV19 to TRBJ1-1; perhaps TRBD1 as D (5 bases). The CDR3 covers 18 residues. Germline V gene data show CDR1 as LNHDA and CDR2 as SQIVND (reference sequence). Trimming shortened V by 0 bases and J by 1 base, and 18 bases separated the two germline ends. The CDR3 loop reads CASSIDRTVGAQNTEAFF. DNA for the CDR3: TGTGCCAGTAGTATAGATCGGACGGTAGGGGCCCAGAACACTGAAGCTTTCTTT.

This clonotype was recorded a few times. This chain's CDR3 is CSARDLRIHSTDTQYF. DNA of the CDR3: TGCAGTGCTAGAGATTTGAGGATCCATTCGACAGATACGCAGTATTTT. The chain links TRBV20-1 to TRBJ2-3; no clear D. This CDR3 contains 16 residues. Between the trimmed V and J ends, which lost 0 bases and 3 bases, there was a span of 16 bases. Germline CDR1 is DFQATT and CDR2 is SNEGSKA (reference sequence).

The rearrangement links TRBV20-1 to TRBJ2-1; D call uncertain. Looked up from germline, CDR1 is DFQATT and CDR2 is SNEGSKA (reference sequence). The CDR3 length is 14 residues. V was trimmed by 0 bases and J by 6 bases, leaving 12 bases between them. The CDR3 DNA follows: TGCAGTGCTAGAGAATACAGCCTGGGCAATGAGCAGTTCTTC. Translated, it gives CSAREYSLGNEQFF.

This clonotype turned up a few times. The chain joins TRBV13 to TRBJ2-5; D possibly uses TRBD1 or TRBD2 (5 bases each). This CDR3 spans 15 amino acids. V was pared by 4 bases and J by 0 bases, with 12 bases between. CDR1 and CDR2 from the germline V gene are PRHDT and FYEKMQ (reference sequence). CDR3 in amino acids: CASSSGPSYQETQYF. CDR3 sequence (DNA): TGTGCCAGCAGCTCGGGACCGTCGTACCAAGAGACCCAGTACTTC.

This clonotype was recorded many times. This chain joins TRBV18 and TRBJ2-5; D remains unclear. Germline V gene data show CDR1 as KGHSH and CDR2 as LQKENI. CDR3 length: 14 amino acids. Trimming stripped 2 bases from V and 2 bases from J, with 9 bases between. The CDR3 here is CASSPGSNQETQYF. The CDR3 DNA reads as TGTGCCAGCTCACCAGGCAGCAATCAAGAGACCCAGTACTTC.

The chain recombines TRBV9 with TRBJ2-1, with D unresolved. From germline, CDR1 is SGDLS and CDR2 YYNGEE. This CDR3 contains 11 residues. V lost 4 bases and J 7 bases, leaving 6 bases between the germline ends. For the CDR3, the DNA is TGTGCCAGCAGCACGGAGAATGAGCAGTTCTTC. Its translation is CASSTENEQFF.

The chain recombines TRBV11-2 with TRBJ1-2; perhaps TRBD1 as D (6 bases). Germline V gene sequence: CDR1 SGHAT, CDR2 FQNNGV. The V gene lost 5 bases and the J gene lost 4 bases, with 14 bases spanning the gap. This CDR3 contains 14 residues. CDR3 bases: TGTGCCAGCAGCCAGACGGGGGCAGGCTATGGCTACACCTTC. Protein sequence: CASSQTGAGYGYTF.

The chain carries TRBV20-1 and TRBJ2-7, with a tentative D call TRBD1 (5 bases). The germline gives CDR1 DFQATT, CDR2 SNEGSKA (reference sequence). Trimming removed 7 bases from V and 2 bases from J, with 12 bases in between. The CDR3 totals 12 residues. The CDR3, as DNA: TGCAGTGTCCGTGCAGGGACCTACGAGCAGTACTTC. Encoded protein: CSVRAGTYEQYF.

V and J are TRBV20-1 and TRBJ2-7, with 8 positions matching TRBD2. The V segment lost 6 bases and the J segment 9 bases; nucleotides outside the gene matches: 16. Germline lookup yields CDR1 DFQATT and CDR2 SNEGSKA (reference sequence). This CDR3 has 14 residues. The CDR3, as DNA: TGCAGTGCCCTCCGGGGCGGGGGGCCCACGGGGCAGTACTTC. This gives the protein CSALRGGGPTGQYF.

This chain uses TRBV5-1 with TRBJ2-1, with 8 nucleotides matching TRBD2. CDR3 length: 18 amino acids. The trim removed 4 bases at V and 0 bases at J, leaving 12 bases unmatched. Germline V gives CDR1 SGHRS, CDR2 YFSETQ. For the CDR3, the DNA is TGCGCCAGCAGCATCCGTTCCATAGCGGGGAGCTCCTACAATGAGCAGTTCTTC. It is translated as CASSIRSIAGSSYNEQFF.

This chain joins TRBV5-8 and TRBJ2-5, with 9 bases aligning to TRBD2. V dropped 5 bases and J dropped 2; count of bases not matched to a gene: 7. CDR1 and CDR2 (germline): SGHTS, YDEGEE. The CDR3 loop spans 15 amino acids. The DNA for the CDR3 is TGTGCCAGCAGTAGACTAGCGGTACAACAAGAGACCCAGTACTTC. Its translation is CASSRLAVQQETQYF.

The V gene is TRBV7-9, the J gene TRBJ2-3; D is undetermined. This CDR3 is 15 amino acids long. Germline lookup yields CDR1 SEHNR and CDR2 FQNEAQ (reference sequence). The V end lost 1 base, the J end lost 0 bases, and 8 bases lay between the germline ends. The DNA of the CDR3 is TGTGCCAGCAGCTTAGTAACTACTAGCACAGATACGCAGTATTTT. Translation gives CASSLVTTSTDTQYF.